This T cell receptor (beta chain) came from a study of blood T cell repertoires in COVID-19. Study information: Sample material is recorded as cDNA or gDNA derived from T cells, B-cell-depleted T cells, or PBMCs.

Clones were read by immunoSEQ multiplex PCR, and TCRdb kept only the in-frame ones, dropping some. Of about 130,000 clones in the sample, about 89% were seen once. Patients in Seattle were enrolled during active infection, then followed longitudinally. The CDR3 covers 15 residues. Germline V gene sequence: CDR1 SGHTA, CDR2 FQGTGA. V was trimmed by 3 bases and J by 2 bases, leaving 12 bases between them. The rearrangement uses TRBV7-3 and TRBJ2-3; D unclear. This TCR came from a man in his sixties with COVID-19, enrolled during active disease. Sequencing was done on a sample of peripheral blood. The CDR3 DNA is TGTGCCAGCAGCTTGCTGGCTAGTTCCACAGATACGCAGTATTTT. Translation: CASSLLASSTDTQYF.